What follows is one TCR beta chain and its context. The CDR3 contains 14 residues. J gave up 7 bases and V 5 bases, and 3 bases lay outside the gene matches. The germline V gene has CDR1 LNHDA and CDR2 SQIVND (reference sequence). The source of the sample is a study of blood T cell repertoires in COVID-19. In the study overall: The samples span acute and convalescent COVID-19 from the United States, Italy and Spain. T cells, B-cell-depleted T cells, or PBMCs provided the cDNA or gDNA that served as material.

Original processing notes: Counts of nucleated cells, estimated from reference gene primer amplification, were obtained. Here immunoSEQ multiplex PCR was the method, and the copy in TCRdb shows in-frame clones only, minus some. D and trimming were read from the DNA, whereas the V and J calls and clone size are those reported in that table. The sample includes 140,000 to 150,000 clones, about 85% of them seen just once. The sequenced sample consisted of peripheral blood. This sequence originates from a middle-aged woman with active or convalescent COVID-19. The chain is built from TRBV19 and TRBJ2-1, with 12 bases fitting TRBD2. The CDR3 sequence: CASSPSGGANEQFF. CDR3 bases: TGTGCCAGTAGTCCTAGCGGGGGGGCGAATGAGCAGTTCTTC.